This is a list of T cell receptor beta chains from one sample in a study of blood T cell repertoires in COVID-19. Method: immunoSEQ multiplex PCR; TCRdb's copy keeps in-frame clones and lacks some. The data show more than 250,000 clones, 87% seen once. The sample consisted of PBMCs or T cells enriched from blood (not recorded which). The origin of the receptors is a woman aged 25 to 39 who had recovered from COVID-19. CDR3s include the opening cysteine and the closing phenylalanine or tryptophan. The D gene is left open where the match is weak. Clone size is given for some rows only: seen once, a few or many times, or a class if the clone is expanded.

size: NA; J: TRBJ1-6; V: TRBV7-3; D: NA; CDR3: CASSLNRASSPLHF; DNA: TGTGCCAGCAGCTTAAACAGGGCGAGTTCACCCCTCCACTTT
size: NA; J: TRBJ2-7; V: TRBV27; D: TRBD2; CDR3: CASSLARGVSYEQYF; DNA: TGTGCCAGCAGTTTAGCGCGGGGGGTCTCCTACGAGCAGTACTTC
size: NA; J: TRBJ2-7; V: TRBV27; D: NA; CDR3: CASSFGAEQYF; DNA: TGTGCCAGCAGTTTTGGAGCCGAGCAGTACTTC
size: NA; J: TRBJ1-3; V: TRBV11-2; D: NA; CDR3: CASRELRAGNTIYF; DNA: TGTGCCAGCCGGGAACTTCGAGCTGGAAACACCATATATTTT
size: NA; J: TRBJ2-3; V: TRBV5-4; D: NA; CDR3: CASANRVADTQYF; DNA: TGTGCCAGCGCCAACAGGGTTGCGGATACGCAGTATTTT
size: NA; J: TRBJ1-6; V: TRBV7-8; D: NA; CDR3: CASSLRDYNSPLHF; DNA: TGTGCCAGCAGCTTACGGGATTATAATTCACCCCTCCACTTT
size: few; J: TRBJ2-1; V: TRBV7-2; D: TRBD2; CDR3: CASSRGLAGGPSSYNEQFF; DNA: TGTGCCAGCAGCAGGGGACTAGCGGGGGGGCCGAGCTCCTACAATGAGCAGTTCTTC
size: NA; J: TRBJ2-2; V: TRBV12-5; D: TRBD2; CDR3: CASGNTPGLAGAGELFF; DNA: TGTGCTAGTGGCAATACTCCGGGACTAGCGGGAGCCGGGGAGCTGTTTTTT
size: NA; J: TRBJ1-1; V: TRBV27; D: NA; CDR3: CASSSGLLTEAFF; DNA: TGTGCCAGCAGTTCGGGTCTTCTCACTGAAGCTTTCTTT
size: once; J: TRBJ2-2; V: TRBV10-2; D: TRBD2; CDR3: CATSGGAAGELFF; DNA: TGCGCCACCTCCGGGGGGGCAGCCGGGGAGCTGTTTTTT
size: NA; J: TRBJ1-2; V: TRBV6-5; D: NA; CDR3: CATLEGLNNYGYTF; DNA: TGTGCCACCCTGGAGGGATTAAACAACTATGGCTACACCTTC
size: NA; J: TRBJ1-4; V: TRBV5-1; D: TRBD1; CDR3: CASSYRTGAGEKLFF; DNA: TGCGCCAGCAGCTATCGGACAGGGGCAGGTGAAAAACTGTTTTTT
size: once; J: TRBJ1-4; V: TRBV5-6; D: TRBD1; CDR3: CASSSGTANEKLFF; DNA: TGTGCCAGCAGCTCCGGGACAGCTAATGAAAAACTGTTTTTT
size: NA; J: TRBJ2-3; V: TRBV7-2; D: NA; CDR3: CASREKGTDTQYF; DNA: TGTGCCAGCAGGGAGAAGGGGACAGATACGCAGTATTTT
size: NA; J: TRBJ2-5; V: TRBV6-6; D: NA; CDR3: CATKLSEETQYF; DNA: TGTGCCACCAAACTCTCTGAAGAGACCCAGTACTTC
size: NA; J: TRBJ1-5; V: TRBV19; D: TRBD1; CDR3: CAREGAKDQPQHF; DNA: TGTGCCAGAGAGGGGGCGAAGGATCAGCCCCAGCATTTT
size: NA; J: TRBJ1-2; V: TRBV5-4; D: TRBD1; CDR3: CASSGPGTGAYGYTF; DNA: TGTGCCAGCAGTGGCCCCGGGACAGGGGCCTATGGCTACACCTTC
size: many; J: TRBJ2-1; V: TRBV7-8; D: TRBD2; CDR3: CASSLAWSSGYNEQFF; DNA: TGTGCCAGCAGCTTAGCTTGGTCTAGCGGCTACAATGAGCAGTTCTTC
size: NA; J: TRBJ1-2; V: TRBV18; D: NA; CDR3: CASSRSGEGYTF; DNA: TGTGCCAGCTCAAGGTCAGGGGAAGGCTACACCTTC
size: NA; J: TRBJ1-1; V: TRBV6-5; D: TRBD1; CDR3: CASSPGTGWTEAFF; DNA: TGTGCCAGCAGTCCCGGGACAGGGTGGACTGAAGCTTTCTTT
size: NA; J: TRBJ2-7; V: TRBV7-9; D: TRBD1; CDR3: CASSSNPGQISYEQYF; DNA: TGTGCCAGCAGCTCCAATCCGGGACAGATCTCCTACGAGCAGTACTTC
size: NA; J: TRBJ2-7; V: TRBV7-9; D: NA; CDR3: CASSSLSYEQYF; DNA: TGTGCCAGCAGTAGTCTTTCCTACGAGCAGTACTTC
size: NA; J: TRBJ1-2; V: TRBV5-4; D: NA; CDR3: CASSLNGGISNYGYTF; DNA: TGTGCCAGCAGCTTAAACGGGGGGATTTCGAACTATGGCTACACCTTC
size: NA; J: TRBJ2-1; V: TRBV9; D: TRBD2; CDR3: CASSVEAWSGIAASGGGLYNEQFF; DNA: TGTGCCAGCAGCGTAGAAGCGTGGTCAGGAATCGCGGCTAGCGGGGGAGGTTTATACAATGAGCAGTTCTTC
size: NA; J: TRBJ1-5; V: TRBV6-5; D: NA; CDR3: CASSYSRVVGNQPQHF; DNA: TGTGCCAGCAGTTACTCGCGGGTGGTGGGCAATCAGCCCCAGCATTTT
size: once; J: TRBJ2-7; V: TRBV24-1; D: TRBD1; CDR3: CATSDGQGHEQYF; DNA: TGTGCCACCAGTGATGGACAGGGCCACGAGCAGTACTTC
size: NA; J: TRBJ1-1; V: TRBV6-4; D: TRBD1; CDR3: CASRAGQGGRGTEAFF; DNA: TGTGCCAGCAGAGCGGGACAGGGTGGGAGAGGCACTGAAGCTTTCTTT
size: NA; J: TRBJ2-1; V: TRBV29-1; D: TRBD1; CDR3: CSVDWDRGNEQFF; DNA: TGCAGCGTCGACTGGGACAGGGGAAATGAGCAGTTCTTC
size: NA; J: TRBJ2-5; V: TRBV18; D: TRBD1; CDR3: CASSPAGQGAPGTQYF; DNA: TGTGCCAGCTCACCAGCGGGACAGGGGGCGCCGGGGACCCAGTACTTC
size: few; J: TRBJ1-5; V: TRBV28; D: TRBD1; CDR3: CASRRQGVQPQHF; DNA: TGTGCCAGCAGGAGACAGGGCGTTCAGCCCCAGCATTTT
size: NA; J: TRBJ1-2; V: TRBV3-1/TRBV3-2; D: NA; CDR3: CASSQDLPGGLSGYTF; DNA: TGTGCCAGCAGCCAAGACCTTCCCGGGGGGTTGTCTGGCTACACCTTC
size: NA; J: TRBJ2-2; V: TRBV7-3; D: NA; CDR3: CASSRQPANTGELFF; DNA: TGTGCCAGCAGCCGACAGCCCGCGAACACCGGGGAGCTGTTTTTT
size: NA; J: TRBJ2-1; V: TRBV6-2/TRBV6-3; D: NA; CDR3: CASSSRAGGLSSYNEQFF; DNA: TGTGCCAGCAGTTCGAGGGCGGGCGGACTAAGCTCCTACAATGAGCAGTTCTTC
size: NA; J: TRBJ2-7; V: TRBV6-1; D: TRBD1; CDR3: CASSEYRGSSYEQYF; DNA: TGTGCCAGCAGTGAATACAGGGGTAGCTCCTACGAGCAGTACTTC
size: NA; J: TRBJ2-7; V: TRBV29-1; D: TRBD2; CDR3: CSVEVTSGGDPYEQYF; DNA: TGCAGCGTTGAAGTCACTAGCGGGGGGGACCCCTACGAGCAGTACTTC
size: NA; J: TRBJ2-2; V: TRBV13; D: NA; CDR3: CASSLETSNTGELFF; DNA: TGTGCCAGCAGCTTGGAGACGTCGAACACCGGGGAGCTGTTTTTT
size: NA; J: TRBJ2-1; V: TRBV5-1; D: TRBD1; CDR3: CASSLEVTGSTDEQFF; DNA: TGCGCCAGCAGCTTGGAAGTGACAGGGTCGACAGATGAGCAGTTCTTC
size: NA; J: TRBJ1-1; V: TRBV5-1; D: NA; CDR3: CASSLAPGGMNTEAFF; DNA: TGCGCCAGCAGCTTGGCCCCCGGAGGAATGAACACTGAAGCTTTCTTT
size: NA; J: TRBJ1-2; V: TRBV2; D: TRBD1; CDR3: CASKEDRDNYGYTF; DNA: TGTGCCAGCAAAGAGGACAGGGACAACTATGGCTACACCTTC
size: NA; J: TRBJ2-5; V: TRBV3-1/TRBV3-2; D: NA; CDR3: CASSHHLQETQYF; DNA: TGTGCCAGCAGCCATCATCTACAAGAGACCCAGTACTTC
size: NA; J: TRBJ2-1; V: TRBV30; D: TRBD2; CDR3: CAWSSGGLAGYSNEQFF; DNA: TGTGCCTGGAGTTCTGGCGGACTAGCGGGGTATAGTAATGAGCAGTTCTTC
size: NA; J: TRBJ2-7; V: TRBV27; D: TRBD2; CDR3: CASSRAGVDEQYF; DNA: TGTGCCAGCAGTCGGGCGGGGGTGGACGAGCAGTACTTC
size: NA; J: TRBJ2-7; V: TRBV10-3; D: NA; CDR3: CATGLDGYEQYF; DNA: TGTGCCACGGGACTCGATGGCTACGAGCAGTACTTC
size: NA; J: TRBJ1-4; V: TRBV7-3; D: TRBD1; CDR3: CASSSRQGEEKLFF; DNA: TGTGCCAGCAGCTCGCGACAGGGTGAGGAAAAACTGTTTTTT
size: NA; J: TRBJ2-3; V: TRBV7-2; D: NA; CDR3: CASSTTDSALTDTQYF; DNA: TGTGCCAGCAGCACAACAGACAGTGCCCTCACAGATACGCAGTATTTT
size: NA; J: TRBJ2-7; V: TRBV6-1; D: NA; CDR3: CASSEAGYEQYF; DNA: TGTGCCAGCAGTGAAGCCGGGTATGAGCAGTACTTC
size: many; J: TRBJ2-4; V: TRBV19; D: NA; CDR3: CASSMGQALAKNIQYF; DNA: TGTGCCAGTAGTATGGGACAAGCCCTAGCCAAAAACATTCAGTACTTC
size: NA; J: TRBJ2-1; V: TRBV2; D: TRBD1; CDR3: CASSNRDRRGNEQFF; DNA: TGTGCCAGCAGTAACCGGGACAGGAGAGGCAATGAGCAGTTCTTC
size: NA; J: TRBJ1-4; V: TRBV2; D: TRBD1; CDR3: CASGGTGEEKLFF; DNA: TGTGCCAGCGGCGGGACAGGGGAGGAAAAACTGTTTTTT
size: NA; J: TRBJ1-2; V: TRBV5-3; D: TRBD1; CDR3: CARSCHRGRNYGYTF; DNA: TGTGCCAGAAGCTGCCACAGGGGGCGAAACTATGGCTACACCTTC
size: NA; J: TRBJ1-5; V: TRBV27; D: NA; CDR3: CASGHPDQPQHF; DNA: TGTGCCAGCGGGCACCCCGATCAGCCCCAGCATTTT
size: NA; J: TRBJ1-5; V: TRBV6-5; D: TRBD1; CDR3: CASRRQGWDNQPQHF; DNA: TGTGCCAGCAGAAGACAGGGCTGGGACAATCAGCCCCAGCATTTT
size: NA; J: TRBJ1-2; V: TRBV4-1; D: NA; CDR3: CASSPTQGGAGYGYTF; DNA: TGCGCCAGCAGCCCCACTCAAGGAGGGGCTGGCTATGGCTACACCTTC